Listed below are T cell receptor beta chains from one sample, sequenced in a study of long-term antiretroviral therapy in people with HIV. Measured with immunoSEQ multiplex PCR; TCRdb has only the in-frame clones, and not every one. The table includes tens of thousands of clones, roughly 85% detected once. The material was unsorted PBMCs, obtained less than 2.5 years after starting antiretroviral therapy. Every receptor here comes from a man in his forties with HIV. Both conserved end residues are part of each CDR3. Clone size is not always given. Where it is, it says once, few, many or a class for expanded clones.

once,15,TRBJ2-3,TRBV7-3,CASSFVSGGTDTQYF
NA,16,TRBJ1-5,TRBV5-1,CASSLEGQGGPEAQHF
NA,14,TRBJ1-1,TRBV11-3,CAPGRGGRGTEAFF
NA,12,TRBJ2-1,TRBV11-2,CASSLWAKEQFF
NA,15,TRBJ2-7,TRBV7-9,CASSTFRAKAYEQYF
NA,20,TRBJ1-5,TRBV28,CASSLYSVSRAKVSNQPQHF
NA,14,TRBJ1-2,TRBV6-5,CASRSGPSFYGYTF
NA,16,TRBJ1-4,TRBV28,CASSSVGHTTNEKLFF
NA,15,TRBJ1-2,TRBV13,CASSLFRTDNYGYTF
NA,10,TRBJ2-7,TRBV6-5,CASSWPEQYF
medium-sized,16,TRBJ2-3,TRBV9,CASSEGNKGGTDTQYF
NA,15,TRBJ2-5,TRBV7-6,CASIKTGGRGETQYF
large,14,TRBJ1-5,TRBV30,CAWSTGTGIQPQHF
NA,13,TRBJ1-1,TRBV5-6,CASSLYGKGEAFF
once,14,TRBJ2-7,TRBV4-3,CASSQGRQSYEQYF
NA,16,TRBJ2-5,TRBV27,CASSLLAGGSRETQYF
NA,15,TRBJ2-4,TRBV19,CASKVGGQQKNIQYF
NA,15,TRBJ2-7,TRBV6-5,CASSQGTGEPYEQYF
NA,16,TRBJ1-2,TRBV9,CASSVRLTGEEAGYTF
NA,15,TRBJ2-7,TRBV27,CASSPRGGLPYEQYF
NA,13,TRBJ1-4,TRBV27,CASWDTWDEKLFF
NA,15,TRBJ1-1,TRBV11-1,CASSQRTGWVTEAFF
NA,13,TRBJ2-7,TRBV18,CASSPTSAYEQYF
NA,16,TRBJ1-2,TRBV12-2,CASRPGFLEGRRGYTF
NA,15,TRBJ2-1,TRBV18,CASSNTRSSYNEQFF